This T cell receptor (beta chain) was recorded in a study of prognosis after radiotherapy for stage I lung cancer. Two rounds of multiplex PCR amplified TCR beta CDR3 from genomic DNA. Gene-specific primers for each TRBV and TRBJ gene drove first-round PCR. MiXCR, applied by TCRdb to the multiplex PCR reads, yields one record per CDR3 protein. The repertoire holds roughly 29,000 distinct CDR3 sequences, with 30% to 40% as singletons. The germline gives CDR1 LNHDA, CDR2 SQIVND (reference sequence). Trimming took 5 bases from V and 3 from J; bases not matched to a gene: 4. The CDR3 consists of 14 residues. The sample holds many counts of this clonotype.

This chain links TRBV19 with TRBJ2-1; the match to TRBD2 covers 7 bases. This clonotype was obtained from a donor aged 50 or older with non-small cell lung cancer. The sequenced sample was PBMCs, obtained before or after stereotactic body radiation therapy (not recorded which). As DNA, the CDR3 is TGTGCCAGTAGTGGGCGGGGGAACTACAATGAGCAGTTCTTC. It codes for CASSGRGNYNEQFF.